The clone carrying this T cell receptor (beta chain) is a singleton in its sample. Other DNA sequences in this specimen translate into the identical CDR3. Indicated treatment: some 20 received Ad26.COV2.S at low or high dose, single or two shots; about 5 received placebo; per-sample allocation not given. Day 63 after the first vaccine or placebo injection was the time point for sampling. This sample was included in a study of Ad26.COV2.S vaccination and SARS-CoV-2 variants. The germline V gene has CDR1 SGHVS and CDR2 FNYEAQ. The CDR3 covers 16 residues. The ends lost 4 bases at V and 4 bases at J; junction bases unmatched: 9. Assay: immunoSEQ multiplex PCR; the TCRdb copy retains only in-frame clones and omits some. Of fewer than 400,000 clones in the sample, about 85% were seen once.

This chain connects TRBV7-6 to TRBJ2-5; 10 positions match TRBD2. The source was peripheral blood, collected in a trial of Ad26.COV2.S vaccine versus placebo. The receptor's source is a person aged 18 to 65 who received the Ad26.COV2.S COVID-19 vaccine or a placebo. CDR3 loop: CASSSPSTSGVETQYF. CDR3 in DNA: TGTGCCAGCAGCTCGCCTTCAACTAGCGGGGTAGAGACCCAGTACTTC.